This T cell receptor beta chain was recovered during a study of blood T cells in healthy people across ages. Using a J-beta primer mix together with a sample-barcoded 5' primer, a second PCR was run for roughly 7 to 12 cycles. TCRdb redid the calling of the 5' RACE reads with MiXCR, one entry per CDR3 protein. Among hundreds of thousands of distinct CDR3 sequences listed, 56% were seen once. This clonotype was seen only a few times. Trimming took 5 bases from V and 0 from J, leaving 20 bases between them. This CDR3 contains 18 residues. Per the germline V gene, CDR1 is SGHNT and CDR2 is YENEEA. The chain joins TRBV11-3 to TRBJ2-4, with unresolved D. Sample: blood. The TCR was taken from a man aged 35-49 years in good health. CDR3 DNA sequence: TGTGCCAGCAGCGAAGCCTTTAGAGTCAGACTAGCCAAAAACATTCAGTACTTC. Its translation is CASSEAFRVRLAKNIQYF. The full variable domain, rest sourced from reference TRBV11-3 and TRBJ2-4, is EAGVVQSPRYKIIEKKQPVAFWCNPISGHNTLYWYLQNLGQGPELLIRYENEEAVDDSQLPKDRFSAERLKGVDSTLKIQPAELGDSAVYLCASSEAFRVRLAKNIQYFGAGTRLSVL.